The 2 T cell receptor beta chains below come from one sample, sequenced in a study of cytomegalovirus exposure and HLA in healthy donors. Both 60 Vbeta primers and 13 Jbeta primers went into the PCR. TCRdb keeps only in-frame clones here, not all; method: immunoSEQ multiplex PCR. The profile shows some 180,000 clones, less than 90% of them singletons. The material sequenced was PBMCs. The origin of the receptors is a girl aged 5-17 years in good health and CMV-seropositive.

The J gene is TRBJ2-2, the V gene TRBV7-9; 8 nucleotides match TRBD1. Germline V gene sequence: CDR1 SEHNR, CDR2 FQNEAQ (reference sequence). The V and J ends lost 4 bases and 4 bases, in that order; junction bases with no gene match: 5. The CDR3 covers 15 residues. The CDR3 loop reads CASSYRTGLTGELFF. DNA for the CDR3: TGTGCCAGCAGCTATAGGACAGGGCTCACCGGGGAGCTGTTTTTT. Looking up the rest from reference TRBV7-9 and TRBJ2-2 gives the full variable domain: DTGVSQNPRHKITKRGQNVTFRCDPISEHNRLYWYRQTLGQGPEFLTYFQNEAQLEKSRLLSDRFSAERPKGSFSTLEIQRTEQGDSAMYLCASSYRTGLTGELFFGEGSRLTVL.

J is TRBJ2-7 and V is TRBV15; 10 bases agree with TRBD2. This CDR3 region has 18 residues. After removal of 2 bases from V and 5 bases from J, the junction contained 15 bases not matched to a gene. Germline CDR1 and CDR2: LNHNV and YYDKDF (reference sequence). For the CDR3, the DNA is TGTGCCACCAGCAGAAAGGCTAGCGGGAGCCTAAGCTTCCACGAGCAGTACTTC. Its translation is CATSRKASGSLSFHEQYF.